Here is one T cell receptor (beta chain) with its context. What it recognizes is unknown. This entry comes from a study of OX40 agonist ivuxolimab in advanced cancers. General study findings and limits: Clonal expansion was seen in CD4+ and CD8+ blood T cells by week 6 at 0.1 to 3.0 mg/kg. It was also the case that some nonresponders had low normalized T-cell clonal expansion.

Exclusion of a patient followed from autoimmune disease history or systemic immunosuppression. Peripheral blood came from all dose cohorts at three timepoints. Profiling relied on immunoSEQ multiplex PCR, and the TCRdb table lists in-frame clones only, not all of them. Found here are 90,000 to 95,000 clones, 70% to 90% of them singletons; the top ten hold 3.5% to 5.5%. The receptor was derived from an adult with an advanced solid tumor such as melanoma, head and neck, liver or kidney cancer. Sequences were derived from CD4+ or CD8+ T cells sorted from blood, sampled in a trial of the OX40 agonist ivuxolimab.

The CDR3 loop is CASSAGVGRQETQYF. In DNA, the CDR3 is TGCGCCAGCAGCGCCGGGGTTGGCCGACAAGAGACCCAGTACTTC. V usage is TRBV4-3 and J usage is TRBJ2-5, with D perhaps TRBD2 (5 bases). CDR3 length equals 15 residues. Germline values: CDR1 LGHNA, CDR2 YSLEER. V was clipped by 5 bases and J by 2 bases, with 15 bases between them.